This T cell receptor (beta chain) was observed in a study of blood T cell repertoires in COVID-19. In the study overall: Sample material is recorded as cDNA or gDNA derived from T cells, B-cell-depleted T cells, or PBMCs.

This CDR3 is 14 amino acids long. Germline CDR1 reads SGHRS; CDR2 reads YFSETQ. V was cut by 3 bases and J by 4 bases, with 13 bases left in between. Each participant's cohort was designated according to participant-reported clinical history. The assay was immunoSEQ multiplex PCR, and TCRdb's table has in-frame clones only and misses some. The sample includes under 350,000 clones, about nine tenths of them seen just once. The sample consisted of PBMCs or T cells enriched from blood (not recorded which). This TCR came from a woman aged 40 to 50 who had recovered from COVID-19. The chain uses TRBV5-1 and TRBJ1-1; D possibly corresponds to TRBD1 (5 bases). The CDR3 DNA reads TGCGCCAGCAGCTGGGGCGGTGTTGGCACTGAAGCTTTCTTT. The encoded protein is CASSWGGVGTEAFF.